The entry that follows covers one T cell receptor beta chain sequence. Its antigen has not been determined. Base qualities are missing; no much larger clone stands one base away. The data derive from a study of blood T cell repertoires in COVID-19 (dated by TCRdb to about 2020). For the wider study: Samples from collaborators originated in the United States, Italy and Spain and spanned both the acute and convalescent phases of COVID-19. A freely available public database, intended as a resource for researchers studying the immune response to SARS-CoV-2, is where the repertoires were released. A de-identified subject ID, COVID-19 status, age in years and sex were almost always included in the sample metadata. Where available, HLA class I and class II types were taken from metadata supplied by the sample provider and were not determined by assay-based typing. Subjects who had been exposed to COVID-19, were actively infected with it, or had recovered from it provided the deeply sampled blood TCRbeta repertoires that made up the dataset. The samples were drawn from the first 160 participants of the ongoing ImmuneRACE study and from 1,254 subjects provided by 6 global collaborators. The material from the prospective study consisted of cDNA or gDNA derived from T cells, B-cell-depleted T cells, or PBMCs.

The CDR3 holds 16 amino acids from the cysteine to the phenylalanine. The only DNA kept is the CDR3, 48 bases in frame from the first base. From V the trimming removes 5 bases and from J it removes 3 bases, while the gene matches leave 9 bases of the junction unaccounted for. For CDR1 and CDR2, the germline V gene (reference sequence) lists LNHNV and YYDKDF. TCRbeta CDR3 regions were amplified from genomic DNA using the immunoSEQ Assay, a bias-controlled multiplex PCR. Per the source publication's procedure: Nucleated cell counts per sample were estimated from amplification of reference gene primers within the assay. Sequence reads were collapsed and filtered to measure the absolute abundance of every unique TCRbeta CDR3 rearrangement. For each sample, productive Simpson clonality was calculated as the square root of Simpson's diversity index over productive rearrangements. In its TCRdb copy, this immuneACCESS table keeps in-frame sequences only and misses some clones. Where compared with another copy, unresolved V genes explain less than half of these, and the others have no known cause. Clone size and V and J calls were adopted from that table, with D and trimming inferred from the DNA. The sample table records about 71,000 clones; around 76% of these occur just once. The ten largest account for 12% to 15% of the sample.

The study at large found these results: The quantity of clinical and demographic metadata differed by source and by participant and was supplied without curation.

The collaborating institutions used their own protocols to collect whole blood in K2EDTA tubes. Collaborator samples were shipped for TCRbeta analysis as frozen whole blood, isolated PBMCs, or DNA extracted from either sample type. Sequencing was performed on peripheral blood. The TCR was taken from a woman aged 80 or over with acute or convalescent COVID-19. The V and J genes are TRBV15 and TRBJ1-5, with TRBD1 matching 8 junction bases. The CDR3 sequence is CATSRPGTGFNQPQHF. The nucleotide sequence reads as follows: TGTGCCACCAGCCGTCCCGGGACAGGTTTCAATCAGCCCCAGCATTTT.